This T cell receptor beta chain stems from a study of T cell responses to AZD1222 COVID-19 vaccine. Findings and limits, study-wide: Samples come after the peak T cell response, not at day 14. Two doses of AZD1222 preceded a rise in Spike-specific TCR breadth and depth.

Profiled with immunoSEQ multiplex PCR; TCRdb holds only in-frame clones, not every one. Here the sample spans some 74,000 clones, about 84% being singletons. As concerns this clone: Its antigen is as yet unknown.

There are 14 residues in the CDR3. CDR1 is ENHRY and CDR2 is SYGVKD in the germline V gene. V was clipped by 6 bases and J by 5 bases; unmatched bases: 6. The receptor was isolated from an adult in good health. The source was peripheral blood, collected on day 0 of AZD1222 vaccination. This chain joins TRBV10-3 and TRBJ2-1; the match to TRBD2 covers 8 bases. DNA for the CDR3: TGTGCCATCAGCGAGGTCGGGGGGGACAATGAGCAGTTCTTC. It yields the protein CAISEVGGDNEQFF.